The source of this T cell receptor (beta chain) is a study of graft-versus-host responses after intestinal transplantation (dated by TCRdb to about 2021). The study in broad terms: Multivisceral, liver-intestinal, or isolated intestinal transplants were received by the recipients. Every recipient was given anti-thymocyte globulin induction, followed by 3 to 4 years of maintenance tacrolimus and steroids. Bulk TCR-beta CDR3 sequencing was used to track graft-versus-host and host-versus-graft alloreactive T cell clones in the graft, circulation and bone marrow after intestinal transplantation. To identify alloreactive clones, pre-transplant mixed lymphocyte reaction products were sequenced and compared with unstimulated pre-transplant donor and recipient T cells. A cohort of about 26 intestinal transplant recipients, including one retransplant, was enrolled, and 3 patients lacking pretransplant specimens were excluded. A peak of at least 4% donor T cells among recipient peripheral blood mononuclear cells was the definition used for donor T cell macrochimerism. Instead of going to the commercial service, samples from a few later patients were sequenced in-house on an Illumina MiSeq and processed with MiXCR.

This clone is a singleton in its sample. Its antigen is still unknown. No base quality information exists; no much larger clone differs at one position. Beyond this particular receptor, the publication reports: The relatively low number and heterogeneity of intestinal transplant patients limited the conclusions. Early after transplant, peak levels of circulating GvH clones were associated with declines in HvG clones. High GvH to HvG T cell clonal ratios were observed in the allografts of patients with donor T cell macrochimerism. GvH clones turned up in recipient bone marrow, with some appearing earlier in ileal mucosa or blood, a pattern consistent with an intestinal mucosal origin.

The method behind the library was the immunoSEQ multiplex PCR assay. High-throughput TCR-beta CDR3 sequencing of genomic DNA from most patients was performed by Adaptive Biotechnologies. The paper's processing steps were these. TCR sequencing data were retrieved from Adaptive's ImmunoSEQ software for 15 to 20 patients, whereas three other patients were processed with MiXCR and VDJtools. CDR3 nucleotide sequences shared between donor and recipient were removed because the origin of such sequences could not be assigned. At least 2-fold expansion over unstimulated cells and a minimum CFSE-low frequency of 0.002% (template counts) or 0.001% (read counts) were required for clones to be classified as alloreactive. Mappable clones were those detected in sequenced pre-transplant spleen, lymph node, or MLR CFSE-low populations of the donor or recipient. Cumulative frequency of alloreactive clones was calculated as a percentage of all sequences weighted by copy number. Held by TCRdb, this immuneACCESS table contains in-frame sequences only and omits some clones. Under half of the omission traces to an unresolved V gene where checked; the cause of the rest is unknown. That table supplies the V and J calls and clone size; D and trimming were determined from the DNA. The sample yields about 9,200 clones; about 91% were counted once. The top ten clonotypes cover about 5% of the sample.

In the first month after transplant, blood samples were collected up to 4 times, and after that at least monthly when available. This clonotype originated in a human patient who received an intestinal transplant, so some T cells may come from the graft donor. The sequencing here drew on PBMCs, taken about 70 days after transplant.

The nucleotides read TGCGCCAGCAGCCAAGACAGGGGCACCGGGGAGCTGTTTTTT. Its protein reads: CASSQDRGTGELFF. This sequence uses TRBV4-1 and TRBJ2-2; D gene: possibly TRBD1, on 6 matching bases. Including cysteine and phenylalanine, the CDR3 has 14 amino acids. Left in the record is the CDR3 DNA by itself, 42 bases read in frame from the first base. A distance of 6 bases separates the germline ends of V and J, which lose 0 bases and 4 bases respectively. Reading the germline V gene gives CDR1 MGHRA and CDR2 YSYEKL.